The rows below give T cell receptor beta chains drawn from one sample of a study of vaccination and CD4 T cells after COVID-19. MiXCR, run by TCRdb on the PCR reads, gives a single entry per CDR3 protein. Here the sample spans about 19,000 distinct CDR3 sequences, 43% being singletons. Their antigen targets remain unknown. The material was CD4+ T cells from blood, cultured in vitro, obtained after SARS-CoV-2 vaccination. These receptor sequences come from a human donor who had recovered from COVID-19. Both conserved end residues are part of each CDR3. The D gene is left open where the match is weak. Size is stated for part of the rows, as once, few or many counts, or as a class when the clone is expanded.

. . TRBJ2-6 TRBV7-3 CASSLPGANVLTF TGTGCCAGCAGCTTACCTGGGGCCAACGTCCTGACTTTC
. few TRBJ1-5 TRBV7-2 CASSHSNQPQHF TGTGCCAGCAGCCATAGCAATCAGCCCCAGCATTTT
. few TRBJ2-7 TRBV7-9 CASSRVPTYEQYF TGTGCCAGCAGCCGGGTCCCTACCTACGAGCAGTACTTC
. . TRBJ2-5 TRBV28 CASSLQGPPETQYF TGTGCCAGCAGTTTGCAGGGTCCCCCAGAGACCCAGTACTTC
. . TRBJ1-2 TRBV27 CASSSTRRHYGYTF TGTGCCAGCAGTTCCACCCGTCGGCACTATGGCTACACCTTC
. . TRBJ2-1 TRBV6-1 CASSQLSGSSYNEQFF TGTGCCAGCAGCCAATTGTCCGGAAGCTCCTACAATGAGCAGTTCTTC
. once TRBJ2-3 TRBV6-2/TRBV6-3 CASSYKPLGGQGADTQYF TGTGCCAGCAGTTACAAGCCCCTTGGGGGGCAGGGGGCAGATACGCAGTATTTT
TRBD2 . TRBJ2-2 TRBV6-2/TRBV6-3 CASSGTSVYYTGELFF TGTGCCAGCAGTGGGACTAGCGTATATTACACCGGGGAGCTGTTTTTT
. few TRBJ2-6 TRBV6-1 CATTGPSVNVLTF TGTGCCACCACCGGTCCCAGTGTGAACGTCCTGACTTTC
TRBD1 few TRBJ2-1 TRBV4-1 CASSQAGTGYNEQFF TGCGCCAGCAGCCAAGCTGGGACAGGCTACAATGAGCAGTTCTTC
. few TRBJ2-3 TRBV6-5 CASSYLGRGTDTQYF TGTGCCAGCAGTTACCTGGGGAGGGGGACAGATACGCAGTATTTT
. . TRBJ2-1 TRBV19 CASSIGAYNEQFF TGTGCCAGTAGTATAGGCGCCTACAATGAGCAGTTCTTC
TRBD1 . TRBJ2-3 TRBV19 CASSIASGQGAQNTQYF TGTGCCAGTAGTATAGCCTCGGGACAGGGGGCGCAAAATACGCAGTATTTT
TRBD1 . TRBJ1-5 TRBV20-1 CSAETGGGQPQHF TGCAGTGCCGAAACAGGGGGAGGGCAGCCCCAGCATTTT
. few TRBJ1-1 TRBV7-9 CASSSTGRAWNTEAFF TGTGCCAGCAGCTCCACGGGCAGGGCGTGGAACACTGAAGCTTTCTTT
. . TRBJ2-2 TRBV7-3 CASSLLQGITGELFF TGTGCCAGCAGCTTACTGCAGGGCATAACCGGGGAGCTGTTTTTT
. . TRBJ1-2 TRBV6-5 CASSYFGLGKESGYGYTF TGTGCCAGCAGTTACTTTGGTTTGGGCAAAGAGTCAGGCTATGGCTACACCTTC
. . TRBJ1-3 TRBV6-1 CASSDIGRGNTIYF TGTGCCAGCAGTGATATCGGGAGGGGAAACACCATATATTTT
. . TRBJ1-2 TRBV5-6 CASARGVGGYGYTF TGTGCCAGCGCCCGCGGGGTTGGTGGCTATGGCTACACCTTC
TRBD1 . TRBJ1-1 TRBV7-9 CASSTWTGGRAEAFF TGTGCCAGCAGCACCTGGACAGGGGGCCGGGCTGAAGCTTTCTTT
. . TRBJ2-5 TRBV24-1 CAASDFRGQTQYF TGTGCCGCCAGTGATTTCAGGGGTCAGACCCAGTACTTC
. few TRBJ1-2 TRBV7-9 CASSPGQLGVAYGYTF TGTGCCAGCAGCCCAGGTCAGCTCGGGGTGGCCTATGGCTACACCTTC